The 8 T cell receptor beta chains reported below all come from one sample, sequenced in a study of identical twins. Using its own MiXCR run on the 5' RACE reads, TCRdb lists one record per CDR3 protein. The data contain fewer than 500,000 distinct CDR3 sequences, approximately 24% of them singletons. A further study also used this sample, focusing on T cells expressing NK-cell markers.

Sequenced input: CD4+ T cells sorted from blood. These TCRs come from a woman younger than 35 in good health.

The J gene is TRBJ2-5, the V gene TRBV11-2, with 7 bases aligning to TRBD2. Trimming cost V 2 bases and J 4 bases; bases outside gene matches: 13. The CDR3 runs to 17 residues. Germline lookup yields CDR1 SGHAT and CDR2 FQNNGV. The DNA for the CDR3 is TGTGCCAGCAGCTTAACTCAATGGACTAGACGTTCAGAGACCCAGTACTTC. Translation gives CASSLTQWTRRSETQYF.

The chain uses TRBV28 and TRBJ1-6; D gene uncertain. Trimming left V 4 bases short and J 8 bases short, with 15 bases between. CDR3 length equals 15 residues. CDR1 is MDHEN, CDR2 SYDVKM, per germline. CDR3 loop: CASSSVTDMDSPLHF. The CDR3 region has the DNA TGTGCCAGCAGTTCGGTGACGGATATGGATTCACCCCTCCACTTT.

The chain is built from TRBV7-2 and TRBJ2-7; 8 positions match TRBD1. Trimming cost V 5 bases and J 4 bases; bases outside gene matches: 4. CDR3 length: 13 residues. Germline assignment: CDR1 SGHTA and CDR2 FQGNSA. The CDR3 sequence is CASSPRGQYEQYF. In nucleotides, the CDR3 is TGTGCCAGCAGCCCCAGGGGGCAGTACGAGCAGTACTTC.

This chain uses TRBV24-1 with TRBJ2-1; TRBD2 matches 8 bases. V shed 5 bases and J 8 bases; nucleotides not matched to a gene: 7. The CDR3 contains 14 residues. Germline V gene lookup returns CDR1 KGHDR and CDR2 SFDVKD. The CDR3 here is CATSAGGGSYEQFF. The CDR3 nucleotides are TGTGCCACCAGTGCTGGCGGGGGGTCCTATGAGCAGTTCTTC.

This clonotype has only a few counts. The chain carries TRBV7-9 and TRBJ2-7; tentative D call: TRBD2 (6 bases). CDR1 and CDR2 (germline): SEHNR, FQNEAQ (reference sequence). The CDR3 runs to 15 residues. Trimming shortened V by 1 base and J by 0 bases, and 10 bases separated the two germline ends. CDR3 sequence reads: CASSLEWGGSYEQYF. CDR3 bases: TGTGCCAGCAGCTTAGAGTGGGGAGGCTCCTACGAGCAGTACTTC.

The chain has TRBV7-3 and TRBJ2-1, with 9 bases matching TRBD2. The V and J ends lost 1 base and 0 bases, in that order; junction bases with no gene match: 16. There are 21 residues in the CDR3. The germline V gene encodes CDR1 SGHTA and CDR2 FQGTGA. The CDR3 loop is CASSLMWSRGRGLSSYNEQFF. CDR3 DNA: TGTGCCAGCAGCTTAATGTGGAGTCGCGGGAGGGGGCTGAGCTCCTACAATGAGCAGTTCTTC. The full variable domain, with the rest looked up from reference TRBV7-3 and TRBJ2-1, is GAGVSQTPSNKVTEKGKYVELRCDPISGHTALYWYRQSLGQGPEFLIYFQGTGAADDSGLPNDRFFAVRPEGSVSTLKIQRTERGDSAVYLCASSLMWSRGRGLSSYNEQFFGPGTRLTVL.

This chain connects TRBV20-1 to TRBJ1-3, with a possible D match to TRBD1 (5 bases). Trimming stripped 5 bases from V and 2 bases from J, with 10 bases between. Looked up from germline, CDR1 is DFQATT and CDR2 is SNEGSKA (reference sequence). The CDR3 spans 13 residues. The CDR3 here is CSAPRGTGNTIYF. The CDR3 DNA is TGCAGTGCTCCCCGGGGGACTGGAAACACCATATATTTT.

This clonotype was detected a few times. The rearrangement joins TRBV20-1 to TRBJ1-4; tentative D call: TRBD1 (6 bases). From germline, CDR1 is DFQATT and CDR2 SNEGSKA (reference sequence). Trimming left V 2 bases short and J 3 bases short, with 10 bases between. The CDR3 contains 14 residues. The CDR3 sequence is CSARRGGPNEKLFF. Written as DNA, the CDR3 is TGCAGTGCTAGACGGGGGGGGCCTAATGAAAAACTGTTTTTT.